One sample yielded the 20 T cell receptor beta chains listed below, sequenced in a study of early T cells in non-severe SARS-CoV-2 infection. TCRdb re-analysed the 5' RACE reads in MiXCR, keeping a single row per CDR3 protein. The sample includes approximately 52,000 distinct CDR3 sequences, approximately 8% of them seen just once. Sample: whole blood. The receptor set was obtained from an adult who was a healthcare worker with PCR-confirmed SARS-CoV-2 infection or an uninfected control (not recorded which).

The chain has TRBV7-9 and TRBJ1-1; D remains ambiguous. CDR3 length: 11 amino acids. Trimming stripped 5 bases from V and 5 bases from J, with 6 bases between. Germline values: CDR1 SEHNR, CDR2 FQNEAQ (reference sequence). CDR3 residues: CASSPKTEAFF. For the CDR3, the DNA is TGTGCCAGCAGCCCGAAGACTGAAGCTTTCTTT.

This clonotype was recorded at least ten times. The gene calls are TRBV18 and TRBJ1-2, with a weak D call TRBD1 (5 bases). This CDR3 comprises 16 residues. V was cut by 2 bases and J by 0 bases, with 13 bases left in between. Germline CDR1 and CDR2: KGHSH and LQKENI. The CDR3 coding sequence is TGTGCCAGCTCACCAGTAGCACAGGCGGCTAACTATGGCTACACCTTC. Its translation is CASSPVAQAANYGYTF.

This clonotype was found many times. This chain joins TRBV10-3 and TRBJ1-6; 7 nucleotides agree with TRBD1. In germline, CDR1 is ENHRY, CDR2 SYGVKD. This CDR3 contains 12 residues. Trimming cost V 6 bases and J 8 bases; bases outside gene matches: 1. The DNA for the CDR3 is TGTGCCATCAGAGACAGGGATTCACCCCTCCACTTT. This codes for CAIRDRDSPLHF.

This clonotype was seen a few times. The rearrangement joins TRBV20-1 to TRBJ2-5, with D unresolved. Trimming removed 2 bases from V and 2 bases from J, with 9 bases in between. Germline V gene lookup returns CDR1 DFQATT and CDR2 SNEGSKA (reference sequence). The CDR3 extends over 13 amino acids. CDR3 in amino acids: CSARSVLQETQYF. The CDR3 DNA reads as TGCAGTGCTAGATCTGTGCTACAAGAGACCCAGTACTTC.

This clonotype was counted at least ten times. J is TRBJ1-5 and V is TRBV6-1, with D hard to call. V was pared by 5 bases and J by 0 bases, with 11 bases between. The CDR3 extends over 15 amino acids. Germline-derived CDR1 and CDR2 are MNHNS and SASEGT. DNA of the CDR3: TGTGCCAGCAGTAACGCGGAGCTTAGCAATCAGCCCCAGCATTTT. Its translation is CASSNAELSNQPQHF.

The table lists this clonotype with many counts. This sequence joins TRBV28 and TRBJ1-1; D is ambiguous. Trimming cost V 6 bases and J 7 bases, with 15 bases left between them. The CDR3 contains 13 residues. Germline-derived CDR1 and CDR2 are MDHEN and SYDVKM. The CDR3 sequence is CASSFLPTLEAFF. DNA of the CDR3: TGTGCCAGCAGCTTTCTACCCACACTTGAAGCTTTCTTT. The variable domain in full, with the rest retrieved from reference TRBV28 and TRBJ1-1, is DVKVTQSSRYLVKRTGEKVFLECVQDMDHENMFWYRQDPGLGLRLIYFSYDVKMKEKGDIPEGYSVSREKKERFSLILESASTNQTSMYLCASSFLPTLEAFFGQGTRLTVV.

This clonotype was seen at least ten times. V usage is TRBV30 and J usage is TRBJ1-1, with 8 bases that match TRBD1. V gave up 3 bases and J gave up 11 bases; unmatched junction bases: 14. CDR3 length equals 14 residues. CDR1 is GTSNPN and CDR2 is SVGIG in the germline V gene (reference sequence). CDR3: CAWRVLSDRAGAFF. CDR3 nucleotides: TGTGCCTGGAGAGTTTTATCGGACAGGGCGGGCGCTTTCTTT.

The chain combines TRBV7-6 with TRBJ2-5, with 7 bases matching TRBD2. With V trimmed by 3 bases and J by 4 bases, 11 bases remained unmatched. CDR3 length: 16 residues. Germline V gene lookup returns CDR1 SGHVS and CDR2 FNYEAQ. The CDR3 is CASSLFRTRSTETQYF. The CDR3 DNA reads TGTGCCAGCAGCTTGTTCAGGACTAGATCTACAGAGACCCAGTACTTC.

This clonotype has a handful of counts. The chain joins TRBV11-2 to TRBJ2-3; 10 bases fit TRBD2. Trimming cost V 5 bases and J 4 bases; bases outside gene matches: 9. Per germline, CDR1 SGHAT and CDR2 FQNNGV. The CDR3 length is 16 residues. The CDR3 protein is CASSRSAGGPPDTQYF. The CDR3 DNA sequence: TGTGCCAGCAGCCGGTCAGCGGGGGGGCCGCCAGATACGCAGTATTTT.

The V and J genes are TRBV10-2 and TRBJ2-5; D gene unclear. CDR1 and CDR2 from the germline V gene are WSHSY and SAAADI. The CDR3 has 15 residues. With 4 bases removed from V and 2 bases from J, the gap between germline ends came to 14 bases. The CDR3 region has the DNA TGCGCCAGCAGTGGGGGTGACGCGAGGCAAGAGACCCAGTACTTC. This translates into CASSGGDARQETQYF.

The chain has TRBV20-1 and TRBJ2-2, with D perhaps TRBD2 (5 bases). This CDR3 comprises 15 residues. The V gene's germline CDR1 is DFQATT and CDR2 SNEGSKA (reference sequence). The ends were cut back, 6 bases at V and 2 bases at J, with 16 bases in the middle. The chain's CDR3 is CSAREWQRNTGELFF. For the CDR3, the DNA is TGCAGTGCAAGGGAGTGGCAGAGAAACACCGGGGAGCTGTTTTTT.

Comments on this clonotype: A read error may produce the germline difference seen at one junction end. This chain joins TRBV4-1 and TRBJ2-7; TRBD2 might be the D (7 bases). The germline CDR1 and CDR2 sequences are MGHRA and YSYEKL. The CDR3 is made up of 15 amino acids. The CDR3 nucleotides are TGCGCCAGTAGCCCCAGAGGGGGGGGGCTTGACGAGCAGTACTTC. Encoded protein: CASSPRGGGLDEQYF.

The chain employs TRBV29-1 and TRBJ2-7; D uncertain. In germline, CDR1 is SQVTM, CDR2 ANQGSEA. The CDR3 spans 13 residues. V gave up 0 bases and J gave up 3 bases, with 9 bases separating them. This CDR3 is CSVEDRRDYEQYF. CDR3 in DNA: TGCAGCGTTGAAGATCGTAGGGACTACGAGCAGTACTTC.

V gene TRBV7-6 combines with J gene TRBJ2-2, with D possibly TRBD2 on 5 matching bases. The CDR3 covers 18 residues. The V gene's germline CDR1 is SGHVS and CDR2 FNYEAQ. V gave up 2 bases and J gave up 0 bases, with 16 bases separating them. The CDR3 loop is CASSLFASGESNTGELFF. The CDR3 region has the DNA TGTGCCAGCAGCTTATTTGCGTCCGGGGAATCGAACACCGGGGAGCTGTTTTTT.

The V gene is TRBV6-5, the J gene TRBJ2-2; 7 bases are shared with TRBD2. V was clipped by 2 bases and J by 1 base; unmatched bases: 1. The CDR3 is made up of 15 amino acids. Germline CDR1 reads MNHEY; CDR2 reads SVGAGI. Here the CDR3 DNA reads TGTGCCAGCAGTTACCTAGCGGAGAACACCGGGGAGCTGTTTTTT. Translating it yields CASSYLAENTGELFF.

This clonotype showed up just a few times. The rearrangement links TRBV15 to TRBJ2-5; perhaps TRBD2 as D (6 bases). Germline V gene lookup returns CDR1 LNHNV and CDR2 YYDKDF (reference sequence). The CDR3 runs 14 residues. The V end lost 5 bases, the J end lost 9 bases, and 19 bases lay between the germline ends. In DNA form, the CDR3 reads TGTGCCACCAGCCTAGGCGTTAGCGGTTCGTCCCAGTACTTC. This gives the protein CATSLGVSGSSQYF.

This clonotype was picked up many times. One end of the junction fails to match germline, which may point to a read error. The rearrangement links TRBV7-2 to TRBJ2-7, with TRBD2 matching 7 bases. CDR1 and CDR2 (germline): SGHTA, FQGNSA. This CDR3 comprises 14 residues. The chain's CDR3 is CASSLPSGPYEQHF. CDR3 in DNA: TGTGCCAGCAGCTTACCTAGCGGTCCCTACGAGCAGCACTTC. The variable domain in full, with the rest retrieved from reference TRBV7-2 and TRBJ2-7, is GAGVSQSPSNKVTEKGKDVELRCDPISGHTALYWYRQSLGQGLEFLIYFQGNSAPDKSGLPSDRFSAERTGGSVSTLTIQRTQQEDSAVYLCASSLPSGPYEQHFGPGTRLTVT.

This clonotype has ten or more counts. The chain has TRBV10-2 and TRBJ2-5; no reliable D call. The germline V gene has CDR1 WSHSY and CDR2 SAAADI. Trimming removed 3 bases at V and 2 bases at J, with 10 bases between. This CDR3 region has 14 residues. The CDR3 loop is CASSELRSQETQYF. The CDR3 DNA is TGCGCCAGCAGTGAACTGCGGAGTCAAGAGACCCAGTACTTC.

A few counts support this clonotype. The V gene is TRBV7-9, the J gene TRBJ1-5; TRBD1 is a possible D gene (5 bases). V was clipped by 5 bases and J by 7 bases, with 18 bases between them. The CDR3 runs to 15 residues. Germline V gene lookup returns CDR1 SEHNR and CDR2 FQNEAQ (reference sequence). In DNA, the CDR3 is TGTGCCAGCAGCCCCGGGCAGGGTAATAACCAGCCCCAGCATTTT. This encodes CASSPGQGNNQPQHF.

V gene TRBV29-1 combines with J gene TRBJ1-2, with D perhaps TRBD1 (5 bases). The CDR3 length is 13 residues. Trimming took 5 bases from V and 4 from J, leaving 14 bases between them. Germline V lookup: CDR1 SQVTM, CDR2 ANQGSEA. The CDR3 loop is CSVPRGRAYGYTF. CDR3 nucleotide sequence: TGCAGCGTTCCTAGGGGCAGGGCCTATGGCTACACCTTC.